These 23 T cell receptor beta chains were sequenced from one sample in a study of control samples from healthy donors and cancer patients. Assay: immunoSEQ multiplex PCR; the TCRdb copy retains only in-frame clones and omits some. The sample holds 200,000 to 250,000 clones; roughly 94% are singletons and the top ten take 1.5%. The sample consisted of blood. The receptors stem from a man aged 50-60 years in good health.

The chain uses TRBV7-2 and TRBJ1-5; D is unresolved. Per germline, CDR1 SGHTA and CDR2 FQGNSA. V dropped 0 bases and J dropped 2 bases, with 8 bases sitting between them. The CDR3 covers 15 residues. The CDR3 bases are TGTGCCAGCAGCTTAGCAAGCTTGGGCAATCAGCCCCAGCATTTT. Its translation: CASSLASLGNQPQHF.

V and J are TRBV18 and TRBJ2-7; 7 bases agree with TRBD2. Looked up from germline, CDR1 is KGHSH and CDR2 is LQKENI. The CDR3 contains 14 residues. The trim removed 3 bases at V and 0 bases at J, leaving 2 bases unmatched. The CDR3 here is CASSPGLSSYEQYV. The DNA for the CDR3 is TGTGCCAGCTCACCGGGACTAAGCTCCTACGAGCAGTACGTC.

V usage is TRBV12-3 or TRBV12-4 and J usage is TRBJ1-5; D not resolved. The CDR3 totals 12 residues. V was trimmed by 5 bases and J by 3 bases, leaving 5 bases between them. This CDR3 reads CASSVDNQPQHF. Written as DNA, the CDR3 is TGTGCCAGCAGTGTAGACAATCAGCCCCAGCATTTT.

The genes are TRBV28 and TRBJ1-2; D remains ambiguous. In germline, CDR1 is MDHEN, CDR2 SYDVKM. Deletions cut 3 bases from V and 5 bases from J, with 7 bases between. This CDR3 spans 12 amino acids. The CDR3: CASSLSEYGYTF. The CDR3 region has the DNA TGTGCCAGCAGTTTGTCAGAGTATGGCTACACCTTC.

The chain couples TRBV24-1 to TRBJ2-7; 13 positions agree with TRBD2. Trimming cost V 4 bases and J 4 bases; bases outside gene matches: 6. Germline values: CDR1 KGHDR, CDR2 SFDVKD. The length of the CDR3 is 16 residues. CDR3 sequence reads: CATSDSGTSGAYEQYF. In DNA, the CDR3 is TGTGCCACCAGTGACTCCGGGACTAGCGGGGCATACGAGCAGTACTTC.

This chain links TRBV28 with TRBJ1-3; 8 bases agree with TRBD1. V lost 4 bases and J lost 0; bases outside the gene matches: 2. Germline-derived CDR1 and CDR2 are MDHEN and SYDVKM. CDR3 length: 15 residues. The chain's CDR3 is CASSSTGDSGNTIYF. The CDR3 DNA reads TGTGCCAGCAGTTCGACAGGGGACTCTGGAAACACCATATATTTT.

CDR3 sequence (DNA): TGTGCCAGCAGGCCCACCGGGACAGACTACAATGAGCAGTTCTTC. Translated, it gives CASRPTGTDYNEQFF. The V and J genes are TRBV7-2 and TRBJ2-1; 7 nucleotides agree with TRBD1. V gave up 6 bases and J gave up 3 bases; unmatched junction bases: 8. CDR3 length equals 15 residues. Germline assignment: CDR1 SGHTA and CDR2 FQGNSA.

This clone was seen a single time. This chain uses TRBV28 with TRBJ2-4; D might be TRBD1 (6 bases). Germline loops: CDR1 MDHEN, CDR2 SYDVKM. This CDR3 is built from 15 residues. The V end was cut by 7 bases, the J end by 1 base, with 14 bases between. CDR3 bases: TGTGCCAGCACCCACCCTGACAGGGCCAAAAACATTCAGTACTTC. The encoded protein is CASTHPDRAKNIQYF.

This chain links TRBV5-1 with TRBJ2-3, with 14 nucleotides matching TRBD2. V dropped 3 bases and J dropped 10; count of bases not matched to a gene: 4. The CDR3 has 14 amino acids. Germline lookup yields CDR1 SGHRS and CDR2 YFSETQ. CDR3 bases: TGCGCCAGCAGCTCGGGACTAGCGGGGGTGGCGCAGTATTTT. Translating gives CASSSGLAGVAQYF.

DNA of the CDR3: TGTGCCAGCAGCACCGAGATACCGGGAACCTACGAGCAGTACTTC. Translated, it gives CASSTEIPGTYEQYF. The chain combines TRBV7-9 with TRBJ2-7, with a tentative D call TRBD2 (5 bases). This CDR3 is built from 15 residues. The germline V gene has CDR1 SEHNR and CDR2 FQNEAQ (reference sequence). The V and J ends lost 5 bases and 2 bases respectively, with 16 bases between them.

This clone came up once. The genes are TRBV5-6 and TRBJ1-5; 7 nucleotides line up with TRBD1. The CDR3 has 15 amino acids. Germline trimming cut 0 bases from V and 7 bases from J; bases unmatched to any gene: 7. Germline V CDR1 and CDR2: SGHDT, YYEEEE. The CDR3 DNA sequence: TGTGCCAGCAGCTTGGGCGACAGGGAGGGGCAGCCCCAGCATTTT. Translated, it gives CASSLGDREGQPQHF.

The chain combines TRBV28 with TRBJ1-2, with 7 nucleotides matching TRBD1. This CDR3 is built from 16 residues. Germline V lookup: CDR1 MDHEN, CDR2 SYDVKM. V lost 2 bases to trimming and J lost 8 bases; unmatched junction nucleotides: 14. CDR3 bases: TGTGCCAGCAGTTTAGGAGGACAGGCAACTTCGGCCGGCTACACCTTC. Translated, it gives CASSLGGQATSAGYTF.

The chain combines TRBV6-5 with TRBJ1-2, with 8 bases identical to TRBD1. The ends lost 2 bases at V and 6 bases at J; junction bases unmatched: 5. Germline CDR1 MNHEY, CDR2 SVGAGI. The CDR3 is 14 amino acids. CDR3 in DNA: TGTGCCAGCAGTTACATCGGCAGGGGGCATGGCTACACCTTC. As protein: CASSYIGRGHGYTF.

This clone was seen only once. The CDR3 protein is CASSLSGQLNTGELFF. CDR3 sequence (DNA): TGTGCCAGCAGCCTATCAGGACAGTTGAACACCGGGGAGCTGTTTTTT. The genes are TRBV7-2 and TRBJ2-2, with D possibly being TRBD1 (6 bases). The CDR3 has 16 residues. Germline V gene lookup returns CDR1 SGHTA and CDR2 FQGNSA. Trimming removed 5 bases at V and 1 base at J, with 14 bases between.

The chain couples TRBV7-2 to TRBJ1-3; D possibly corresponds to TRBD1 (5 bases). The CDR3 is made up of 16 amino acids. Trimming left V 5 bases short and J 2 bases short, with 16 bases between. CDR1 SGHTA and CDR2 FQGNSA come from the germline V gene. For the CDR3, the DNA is TGTGCCAGCAGCCCGATACTCCAGGGTGCTGGAAACACCATATATTTT. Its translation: CASSPILQGAGNTIYF. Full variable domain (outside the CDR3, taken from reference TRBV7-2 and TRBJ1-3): GAGVSQSPSNKVTEKGKDVELRCDPISGHTALYWYRQSLGQGLEFLIYFQGNSAPDKSGLPSDRFSAERTGGSVSTLTIQRTQQEDSAVYLCASSPILQGAGNTIYFGEGSWLTVV.

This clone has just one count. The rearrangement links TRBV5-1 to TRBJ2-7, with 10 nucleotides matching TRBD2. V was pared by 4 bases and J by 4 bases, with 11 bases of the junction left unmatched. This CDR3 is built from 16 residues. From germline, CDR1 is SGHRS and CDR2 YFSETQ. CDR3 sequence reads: CASSLSTGTSAYEQYF. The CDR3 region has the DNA TGCGCCAGCAGCCTATCCACCGGGACTAGCGCTTACGAGCAGTACTTC.

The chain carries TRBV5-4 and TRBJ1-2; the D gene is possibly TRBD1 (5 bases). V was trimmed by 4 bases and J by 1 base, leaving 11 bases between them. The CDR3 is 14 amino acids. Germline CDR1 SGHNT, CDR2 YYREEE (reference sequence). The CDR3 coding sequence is TGTGCCAGCAGCGCAGGAGGGGTTAACTATGGCTACACCTTC. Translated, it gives CASSAGGVNYGYTF.

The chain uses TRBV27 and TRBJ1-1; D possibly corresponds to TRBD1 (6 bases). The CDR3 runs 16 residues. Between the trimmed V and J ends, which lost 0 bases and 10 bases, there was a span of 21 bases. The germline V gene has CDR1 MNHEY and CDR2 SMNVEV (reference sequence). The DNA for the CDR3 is TGTGCCAGCAGTTTATCAGTTCACAGGGCTCTATCTGGAGCTTTCTTT. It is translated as CASSLSVHRALSGAFF.

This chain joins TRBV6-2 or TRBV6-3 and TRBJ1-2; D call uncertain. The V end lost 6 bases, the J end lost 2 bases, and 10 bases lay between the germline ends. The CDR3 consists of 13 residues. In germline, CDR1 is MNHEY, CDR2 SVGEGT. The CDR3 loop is CASSSGMNYGYTF. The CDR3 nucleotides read TGTGCCAGCAGCAGCGGGATGAACTATGGCTACACCTTC.

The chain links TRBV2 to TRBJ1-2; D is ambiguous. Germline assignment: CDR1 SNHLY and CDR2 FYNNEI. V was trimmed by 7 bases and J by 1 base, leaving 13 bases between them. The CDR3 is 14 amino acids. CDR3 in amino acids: CASKPTELNYGYTF. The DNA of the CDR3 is TGTGCCAGCAAACCCACAGAACTTAACTATGGCTACACCTTC.

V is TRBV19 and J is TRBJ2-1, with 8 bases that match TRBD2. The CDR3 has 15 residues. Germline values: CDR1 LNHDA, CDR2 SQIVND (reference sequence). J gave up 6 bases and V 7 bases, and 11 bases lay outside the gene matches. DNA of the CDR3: TGTGCCAGTACCCCCGGGACTAGTGAGACCAATGAGCAGTTCTTC. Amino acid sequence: CASTPGTSETNEQFF.

The CDR3 spells CASSIGKGQGSTDTQYF. CDR3 coding DNA: TGTGCCAGTAGTATAGGGAAGGGACAGGGGAGCACAGATACGCAGTATTTT. The J gene is TRBJ2-3, the V gene TRBV19, with 10 bases fitting TRBD1. Germline V gene sequence: CDR1 LNHDA, CDR2 SQIVND (reference sequence). V shed 1 base and J 0 bases; nucleotides not matched to a gene: 4. CDR3 length equals 17 residues. Drawing the rest from reference TRBV19 and TRBJ2-3, the complete variable domain is DGGITQSPKYLFRKEGQNVTLSCEQNLNHDAMYWYRQDPGQGLRLIYYSQIVNDFQKGDIAEGYSVSREKKESFPLTVTSAQKNPTAFYLCASSIGKGQGSTDTQYFGPGTRLTVL.

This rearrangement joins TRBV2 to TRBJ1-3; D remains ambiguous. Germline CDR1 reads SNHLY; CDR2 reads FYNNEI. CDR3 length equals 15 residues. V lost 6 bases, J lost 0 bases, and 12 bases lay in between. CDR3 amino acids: CASSALGSSGNTIYF. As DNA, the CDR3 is TGTGCCAGCAGCGCCTTGGGGAGCTCTGGAAACACCATATATTTT. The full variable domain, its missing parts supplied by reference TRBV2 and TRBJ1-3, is EPEVTQTPSHQVTQMGQEVILRCVPISNHLYFYWYRQILGQKVEFLVSFYNNEISEKSEIFDDQFSVERPDGSNFTLKIRSTKLEDSAMYFCASSALGSSGNTIYFGEGSWLTVV.